Below are 14 T cell receptor beta chains sequenced from a single sample in a study of molecular identifiers for immune sequencing clone quantification. TCRdb processed the PCR reads anew with MiXCR; each CDR3 protein has one entry. Counted here are 45,000 to 65,000 distinct CDR3 sequences, about 25% occurring once; the ten biggest clones make up about 1.9%. Sequenced: naive CD8+ T cells from blood, with Jurkat cell RNA spiked in. Subset given: FACS-sorted CD8+CD4-CCR7+CD45RA+ naive T cells. The source is a human donor in good health. Some libraries in this study had Jurkat cell RNA spiked in.

This clonotype was counted many times. The V call is TRBV7-9, the J call TRBJ2-2; D gene ambiguous. The CDR3 has 13 amino acids. V gave up 1 base and J gave up 6 bases, with 6 bases separating them. In germline, CDR1 is SEHNR, CDR2 FQNEAQ (reference sequence). The CDR3 spells CASSLVGSGELFF. CDR3 DNA: TGTGCCAGCAGCTTAGTTGGATCCGGGGAGCTGTTTTTT.

This clonotype was detected ten times or more. This chain connects TRBV7-9 to TRBJ2-7; possible D gene TRBD2, 6 bases. V was shortened by 6 bases and J by 1 base, with 16 bases between the two germline ends. Per germline, CDR1 SEHNR and CDR2 FQNEAQ (reference sequence). This CDR3 has 15 residues. CDR3 sequence: CASSQVVGGSYEQYF. CDR3 nucleotide sequence: TGTGCCAGCAGTCAAGTGGTCGGGGGTTCCTACGAGCAGTACTTC.

This clonotype was recorded only once. The junction differs from germline at one of its ends, possibly a read error. V and J are TRBV5-6 and TRBJ2-3, with a possible D match to TRBD2 (6 bases). CDR3 length equals 15 residues. Germline assignment: CDR1 SGHDT and CDR2 YYEEEE. CDR3 sequence reads: CASSLARPSAATQCF. The CDR3 DNA is TGTGCCAGCAGCCTCGCGCGGCCTAGCGCAGCTACGCAGTGTTTT. Combining the CDR3 with reference TRBV5-6 and TRBJ2-3 gives the whole variable domain DAGVTQSPTHLIKTRGQQVTLRCSPKSGHDTVSWYQQALGQGPQFIFQYYEEEERQRGNFPDRFSGHQFPNYSSELNVNALLLGDSALYLCASSLARPSAATQCFGPGTRLTVL.

This clonotype was counted ten times or more. The chain uses TRBV7-9 and TRBJ2-3; D might be TRBD1 (6 bases). V lost 5 bases and J lost 6, with 21 bases in between. There are 16 residues in the CDR3. Germline CDR1 SEHNR, CDR2 FQNEAQ (reference sequence). The CDR3 is CASSRGWGSARDTQYF. CDR3 coding DNA: TGTGCCAGCAGCAGGGGGTGGGGATCCGCCCGTGATACGCAGTATTTT.

The table lists this clonotype with many counts. V and J are TRBV20-1 and TRBJ2-7; possible D gene TRBD1, 6 bases. This CDR3 spans 15 amino acids. V gave up 1 base and J gave up 3 bases, with 16 bases separating them. Germline V gene lookup returns CDR1 DFQATT and CDR2 SNEGSKA (reference sequence). The chain's CDR3 is CSARGVLTGIYEQYF. CDR3 sequence (DNA): TGCAGTGCTAGAGGGGTCCTTACAGGGATCTACGAGCAGTACTTC.

This clonotype was seen ten or more times. The chain has TRBV5-4 and TRBJ2-4; TRBD2 aligns across 8 bases. Germline V gene lookup returns CDR1 SGHNT and CDR2 YYREEE (reference sequence). There are 15 residues in the CDR3. V lost 2 bases and J lost 7; bases outside the gene matches: 8. DNA for the CDR3: TGTGCCAGCAGCTTTTTTAGCGGGGTAACTAACATTCAGTACTTC. Translation: CASSFFSGVTNIQYF.

This clonotype occurred a few times. The V gene is TRBV7-2, the J gene TRBJ2-5, with a possible D match to TRBD2 (6 bases). The V gene lost 1 base and the J gene lost 5 bases, with 20 bases spanning the gap. The CDR3 consists of 17 residues. In germline, CDR1 is SGHTA, CDR2 FQGNSA. The CDR3 region is CASSLDTGTGILETQYF. As DNA, the CDR3 is TGTGCCAGCAGCTTAGACACCGGGACTGGGATCTTGGAGACCCAGTACTTC.

Many counts were recorded for this clonotype. The gene calls are TRBV30 and TRBJ1-5; perhaps TRBD1 as D (5 bases). The CDR3 is 13 amino acids. Trimming pared 8 bases from V and 2 bases from J, leaving 13 bases between. CDR1 is GTSNPN and CDR2 is SVGIG in the germline V gene (reference sequence). The CDR3 coding sequence is TGTGCCCCCGCGGTGGGGGGCAATCAGCCCCAGCATTTT. Amino acid sequence: CAPAVGGNQPQHF.

This clonotype was detected ten times or more. The DNA for the CDR3 is TGTGCCAGCAGTCCCCCGAGCGAGCAGTACTTC. Translation gives CASSPPSEQYF. The chain joins TRBV2 to TRBJ2-7; D is ambiguous. The V end was cut by 5 bases, the J end by 6 bases, with 8 bases between. Germline V gene lookup returns CDR1 SNHLY and CDR2 FYNNEI. The CDR3 runs to 11 residues.

As concerns this clonotype: This may arise from a read error, as a much more abundant clone is one base away. The V gene is TRBV7-9, the J gene TRBJ2-2, with D possibly TRBD2 on 5 matching bases. The CDR3 sequence is 14 residues long. Germline V gene lookup returns CDR1 SEHNR and CDR2 FQNEAQ (reference sequence). The CDR3 region has the DNA TGTGCCAGCAGCTTACCGACGAACACCGGGAAGCTGTTTTTT. This gives the protein CASSLPTNTGKLFF.

Many counts were recorded for this clonotype. CDR3 protein: CSARDMNTEAFF. The CDR3 nucleotides read TGCAGTGCTAGGGATATGAACACTGAAGCTTTCTTT. V is TRBV20-1 and J is TRBJ1-1, with unresolved D. CDR1 DFQATT and CDR2 SNEGSKA come from the germline V gene (reference sequence). Trimming pared 3 bases from V and 0 bases from J, leaving 5 bases between. CDR3 length: 12 residues.

In this sample, this clonotype turned up many times. The J gene is TRBJ2-3, the V gene TRBV5-6; D unclear. V gave up 3 bases and J gave up 4 bases, with 12 bases separating them. The CDR3 consists of 14 residues. Germline-derived CDR1 and CDR2 are SGHDT and YYEEEE. The CDR3 DNA reads TGTGCCAGCAGCTCGGTCCTTCTCGCAGATACGCAGTATTTT. Protein sequence: CASSSVLLADTQYF.

In its sample, this clonotype was seen many times. The CDR3 loop reads CASSLTRGAFTEAFF. The CDR3 DNA sequence: TGTGCCAGCAGTTTGACCAGGGGCGCGTTCACTGAAGCTTTCTTT. The gene calls are TRBV12-3 or TRBV12-4 and TRBJ1-1; a weak D match, TRBD1 (6 bases). The CDR3 runs 15 residues. V was trimmed by 3 bases and J by 4 bases, leaving 15 bases between them.

Remarks on this clonotype: A clone one base away is much larger, so this may be a read error. CDR3 loop: CASSISSGGRQETQCF. Here the CDR3 DNA reads TGTGCCAGTAGTATATCTAGCGGGGGACGTCAAGAGACCCAGTGCTTC. The chain recombines TRBV19 with TRBJ2-5, with TRBD2 identical over 10 bases. This CDR3 spans 16 amino acids. Germline values: CDR1 LNHDA, CDR2 SQIVND (reference sequence).